Listed below are T cell receptor beta chains from one sample, sequenced in a study of shared clonotypes between healthy human individuals. The repertoire was sequenced with immunoSEQ multiplex PCR; TCRdb's copy has only in-frame clones and lacks some. The sample has 550,000 to 800,000 clones, about 92% seen once. The sequencing sample was made of memory CD8+ T cells from PBMCs. Receptors were obtained from a man aged 18 to 30 in good health. Some clones in this sample may be carry-over from other donors' samples. Each CDR3 is given with its conserved first and last residue. A D gene is named only where the DNA matches it firmly. Where a row states a size, it is once, few, many or the class of an expanded clone; other rows omit it.

v_gene,d_gene,j_gene,abundance,CDR3aa,CDR3nt
TRBV5-6,TRBD2,TRBJ2-7,NA,CASSQLAYPYEQYF,TGTGCCAGCAGCCAACTAGCGTACCCCTACGAGCAGTACTTC
TRBV9,NA,TRBJ2-1,NA,CASSPPPSGYHNEQFF,TGTGCCAGCAGCCCCCCCCCAAGCGGATATCACAATGAGCAGTTCTTC
TRBV19,NA,TRBJ1-1,NA,CASSIASNTEAFF,TGTGCCAGTAGTATAGCCTCGAACACTGAAGCTTTCTTT
TRBV4-3,NA,TRBJ1-6,NA,CASSGDSGWGSPLHF,TGCGCCAGCAGCGGTGACTCGGGTTGGGGTTCACCCCTCCACTTT
TRBV4-2,NA,TRBJ2-3,NA,CASSPRRSREGDTQYF,TGTGCCAGCAGCCCCCGTAGGTCGAGGGAAGGAGATACGCAGTATTTT
TRBV27,TRBD1,TRBJ2-1,NA,CASSSRQGPYNEQFF,TGTGCCAGCAGTTCACGACAGGGCCCCTACAATGAGCAGTTCTTC
TRBV27,NA,TRBJ2-5,NA,CASSLWGQARETQYF,TGTGCCAGCAGTTTATGGGGCCAGGCCCGAGAGACCCAGTACTTC
TRBV7-9,NA,TRBJ2-7,NA,CASSLAPGTWDEQYF,TGTGCCAGCAGCTTAGCCCCCGGGACGTGGGACGAGCAGTACTTC
TRBV6-5,NA,TRBJ2-3,NA,CASSNTLGSTDTQYF,TGTGCCAGCAGTAACACCCTAGGGAGCACAGATACGCAGTATTTT
TRBV4-3,NA,TRBJ2-1,NA,CASSQETTSPRDNEQFF,TGCGCCAGCAGCCAGGAGACCACTAGTCCCCGGGACAATGAGCAGTTCTTC
TRBV9,NA,TRBJ2-1,few,CASGGGPYNEQFF,TGTGCCAGCGGAGGGGGGCCCTACAATGAGCAGTTCTTC
TRBV27,NA,TRBJ2-3,once,CATHHQSGLSTDTQYF,TGTGCCACGCATCATCAGTCGGGGCTGAGCACAGATACGCAGTATTTT
TRBV27,NA,TRBJ1-2,NA,CASKVAEGDLTDYGYTF,TGTGCCAGCAAAGTAGCGGAAGGGGATTTGACGGACTATGGCTACACCTTC
TRBV7-9,TRBD1,TRBJ2-7,NA,CASSSRQGGMAGEQYF,TGTGCCAGCAGCAGCAGACAGGGGGGGATGGCGGGGGAGCAGTACTTC
TRBV7-9,NA,TRBJ2-1,once,CASSTGTKQFF,TGTGCCAGCAGCACCGGGACAAAGCAGTTCTTC
TRBV28,TRBD1,TRBJ1-1,once,CASSFLQGGTEAFF,TGTGCCAGCAGCTTCCTTCAGGGGGGCACTGAAGCTTTCTTT
TRBV18,TRBD2,TRBJ2-1,once,CASSSSGSLDEQFF,TGTGCCAGCTCATCTAGCGGGAGTCTTGATGAGCAGTTCTTC
TRBV27,TRBD2,TRBJ2-2,NA,CASSLTSGIVTGELFF,TGTGCCAGCAGTTTAACTAGCGGGATAGTCACCGGGGAGCTGTTTTTT
TRBV7-9,NA,TRBJ2-3,NA,CASSPVTGDRDTQYF,TGTGCCAGCAGCCCTGTCACGGGAGACCGGGATACGCAGTATTTT
TRBV7-8,NA,TRBJ2-3,once,CASSTLIGRTDTQYF,TGTGCCAGCAGCACCCTAATTGGGCGCACAGATACGCAGTATTTT
TRBV11-3,TRBD1,TRBJ1-1,NA,CASSLVLRGQGNTEAFF,TGTGCCAGCAGCTTAGTTCTTCGGGGACAGGGGAACACTGAAGCTTTCTTT
TRBV27,NA,TRBJ2-1,NA,CASSYTGDNEQFF,TGTGCCAGCAGTTATACGGGGGACAATGAGCAGTTCTTC
TRBV5-1,TRBD1,TRBJ1-1,NA,CASSWGTGMNTEAFF,TGCGCCAGCAGCTGGGGGACAGGCATGAACACTGAAGCTTTCTTT
TRBV5-1,NA,TRBJ2-2,NA,CASSPSFRGILSNYTGELFF,TGCGCCAGCAGCCCCTCTTTTAGGGGAATCCTTTCTAATTACACCGGGGAGCTGTTTTTT
TRBV27,TRBD1,TRBJ2-1,NA,CASSASPGTGSYNEQFF,TGTGCCAGCAGTGCCTCTCCGGGGACAGGGTCCTACAATGAGCAGTTCTTC
TRBV2,NA,TRBJ2-3,NA,CASSGGRVMGPDTQYF,TGTGCCAGCAGTGGGGGGCGAGTTATGGGCCCAGATACGCAGTATTTT
TRBV7-7,NA,TRBJ2-1,NA,CASSLKGLAAYNEQFF,TGTGCCAGCAGCTTAAAGGGGTTAGCGGCCTACAATGAGCAGTTCTTC
TRBV5-4,TRBD1,TRBJ2-3,NA,CASSQGTGGSDTQYF,TGTGCCAGCAGCCAAGGCACAGGGGGTTCAGATACGCAGTATTTT
TRBV5-6,NA,TRBJ1-1,NA,CASSRGREAFF,TGTGCCAGCAGCCGGGGCAGGGAAGCTTTCTTT
TRBV4-2,TRBD2,TRBJ2-7,once,CASSQEIGLGYYEQYF,TGTGCCAGCAGCCAAGAGATCGGACTAGGCTACTACGAGCAGTACTTC
TRBV7-9,NA,TRBJ1-1,NA,CASSLGPTVNTEAFF,TGTGCCAGCAGCTTAGGCCCGACAGTGAACACTGAAGCTTTCTTT
TRBV4-1,NA,TRBJ2-2,NA,CASSPQGGGGGELFF,TGCGCCAGCAGCCCCCAGGGCGGTGGGGGCGGGGAGCTGTTTTTT
TRBV28,TRBD1,TRBJ2-2,NA,CASNWGTGLAAGELFF,TGTGCCAGCAACTGGGGGACAGGCCTCGCAGCCGGGGAGCTGTTTTTT
TRBV14,TRBD1,TRBJ1-1,NA,CASSVRRGGSLPEAFF,TGTGCCAGCAGCGTGCGAAGAGGGGGCAGTTTGCCTGAAGCTTTCTTT
TRBV9,NA,TRBJ2-3,NA,CASSGWGLTDTQYF,TGTGCCAGCAGCGGTTGGGGTCTCACAGATACGCAGTATTTT
TRBV6-1,NA,TRBJ1-2,NA,CASLEGNYGYTF,TGTGCCAGCTTGGAGGGAAACTATGGCTACACCTTC
TRBV7-2,NA,TRBJ1-4,NA,CASSTRESNEKLFF,TGTGCCAGCAGCACCCGGGAGAGTAATGAAAAACTGTTTTTT
TRBV19,TRBD1,TRBJ1-5,once,CASSIGTGSKNGNQPQHF,TGTGCCAGTAGTATAGGGACAGGGAGTAAAAATGGCAATCAGCCCCAGCATTTT
TRBV4-1,NA,TRBJ2-1,NA,CASSLRVIRNEQFF,TGCGCCAGCAGCCTCCGGGTCATTAGGAATGAGCAGTTCTTC
TRBV7-3,NA,TRBJ2-7,NA,CASSSTGTVSEQYF,TGTGCCAGCAGCTCGACAGGCACCGTATCCGAGCAGTACTTC
TRBV11-1,NA,TRBJ2-7,NA,CASSLATGHTYEQYF,TGTGCCAGCAGCTTAGCGACAGGACATACCTACGAGCAGTACTTC
TRBV27,NA,TRBJ1-2,NA,CASSLSSWGWYGYTF,TGTGCCAGCAGTTTATCCTCCTGGGGGTGGTATGGCTACACCTTC
TRBV7-6,TRBD1,TRBJ1-5,NA,CASSLRQGSPSGNQPQHF,TGTGCCAGCAGCCTCCGACAGGGGAGCCCCTCTGGCAATCAGCCCCAGCATTTT
TRBV11-1,TRBD2,TRBJ2-1,NA,CASSYSAGGPVNEQFF,TGTGCCAGCAGCTACTCAGCGGGAGGGCCTGTAAATGAGCAGTTCTTC
TRBV6-6,TRBD1,TRBJ1-1,NA,CASSLGQVNTEAFF,TGTGCCAGCAGTTTAGGACAGGTGAACACTGAAGCTTTCTTT
TRBV27,TRBD1,TRBJ1-2,NA,CASSSHRGVGYTF,TGTGCCAGCAGTTCCCACAGGGGGGTTGGCTACACCTTC
TRBV25-1,NA,TRBJ1-2,NA,CASRTLNYGYTF,TGTGCCAGCAGAACCCTTAACTATGGCTACACCTTC
TRBV2,TRBD1,TRBJ1-2,NA,CASSEGTLTGGLYGYTF,TGTGCCAGCAGTGAAGGGACCCTTACAGGGGGCCTCTATGGCTACACCTTC
TRBV7-9,TRBD2,TRBJ2-5,NA,CASSLAPSGMVETQYF,TGTGCCAGCAGCTTAGCGCCTAGCGGGATGGTTGAGACCCAGTACTTC
TRBV7-9,NA,TRBJ2-7,once,CASSQLASRGNEQYF,TGTGCCAGCAGCCAGCTAGCGTCCCGTGGGAACGAGCAGTACTTC
TRBV21-1,NA,TRBJ2-7,once,CASTNRVAGGVGEQYF,TGTGCCAGCACGAACCGGGTGGCAGGGGGAGTCGGGGAGCAGTACTTC
TRBV5-4,NA,TRBJ1-2,NA,CASSFPDGYGYTF,TGTGCCAGCAGCTTCCCGGACGGCTATGGCTACACCTTC
TRBV6-5,TRBD1,TRBJ1-2,NA,CASSPGTGLDYGYTF,TGTGCCAGCAGCCCCGGGACAGGGTTAGACTATGGCTACACCTTC
TRBV27,TRBD2,TRBJ2-7,NA,CASSLLRGGLSYEQYF,TGTGCCAGCAGTTTACTCCGGGGGGGGCTCTCCTACGAGCAGTACTTC
TRBV7-9,TRBD1,TRBJ2-3,NA,CASSPGGPSTDTQYF,TGTGCCAGCAGCCCAGGGGGCCCGAGCACAGATACGCAGTATTTT
TRBV15,TRBD2,TRBJ2-1,NA,CATSVTSGTYNEQFF,TGTGCCACCAGCGTAACTAGCGGGACCTACAATGAGCAGTTCTTC